Here is one TCR beta chain with its context. This entry belongs to a study of PD-L1 blockade in urothelial cancer. Only in-frame clones appear in the TCRdb table, and some are missing; sequencing was by immunoSEQ multiplex PCR. The repertoire consists of around 130,000 clones, with approximately 84% occurring once and the leading ten covering around 3.2%. Noted time point: pretreatment peripheral blood. CDR1 WNHNN and CDR2 SYGVQD come from the germline V gene (reference sequence). V trimming: 0 bases; J trimming: 2 bases; junction bases outside the gene matches: 6. CDR3 length: 16 residues. This sequence originates from a man between 50 and 59 years old with urothelial cancer. This specimen consisted of PBMCs, obtained around atezolizumab (anti-PD-L1) treatment. This rearrangement joins TRBV10-1 to TRBJ2-5; TRBD2 matches at 7 bases. The CDR3 coding sequence is TGCGCCAGCAGTGAGTCGTTGCGGGGAGGGCAAGAGACCCAGTACTTC. This sequence encodes CASSESLRGGQETQYF.